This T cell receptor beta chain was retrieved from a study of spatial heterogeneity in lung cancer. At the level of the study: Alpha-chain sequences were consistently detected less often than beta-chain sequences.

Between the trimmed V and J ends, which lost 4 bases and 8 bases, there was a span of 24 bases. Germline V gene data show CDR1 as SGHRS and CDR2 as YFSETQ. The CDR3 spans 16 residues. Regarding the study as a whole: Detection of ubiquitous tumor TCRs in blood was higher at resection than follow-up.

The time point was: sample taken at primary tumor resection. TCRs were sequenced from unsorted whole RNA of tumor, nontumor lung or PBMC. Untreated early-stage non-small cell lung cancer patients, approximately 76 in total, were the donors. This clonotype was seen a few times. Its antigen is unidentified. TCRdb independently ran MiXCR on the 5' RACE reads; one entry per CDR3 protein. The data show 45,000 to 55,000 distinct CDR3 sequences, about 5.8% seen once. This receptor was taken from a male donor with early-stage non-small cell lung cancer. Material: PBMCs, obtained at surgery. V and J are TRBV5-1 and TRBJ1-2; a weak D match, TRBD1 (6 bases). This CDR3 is CASSVTPGRGAQGYTF. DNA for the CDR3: TGCGCCAGCAGCGTAACACCGGGACGGGGGGCGCAGGGCTACACCTTC.